This T cell receptor (beta chain) originates from a study of T cell repertoires in cytomegalovirus infection. Background on the study: Matching HLA type, along with CMV infection, was indicated by public TCR beta signatures. Findings of the study overall: Frequencies of public TCR beta families were cumulated, and this identified carriers of CMV plus the relevant HLA. HLA-C-restricted CMV clonotypes gave the most frequent clonotype in two of eight donors.

The CDR3 loop spans 16 amino acids. The J segment lost 4 bases and the V segment lost 4 bases, leaving 4 bases of the junction unmatched. The germline V gene encodes CDR1 SGHAT and CDR2 FQDESV (reference sequence). Each CDR3 protein gets one entry after TCRdb re-called the reads with MiXCR. The sample has over 300,000 distinct CDR3 sequences; 8% to 9.5% are singletons. A word on this clonotype: Its antigen is unidentified.

Sequencing was done on a sample of PBMCs. This clonotype originated in a human donor in good health (CMV status not recorded). Some clones in this sample may be carry-over from other donors' samples. The chain uses TRBV11-1 and TRBJ2-3; 14 bases fit TRBD2. CDR3 bases: TGTGCCAGCAGCTCACGACTAGCGGGAGGGCCAGATACGCAGTATTTT. Translating it yields CASSSRLAGGPDTQYF.